The 22 T cell receptor beta chains below all came from one sample that was sequenced in a study of blood T cell repertoires in COVID-19. Some clones are missing from TCRdb's copy, which holds only in-frame ones; the method was immunoSEQ multiplex PCR. This sample has nearly 40,000 clones, with about 88% found just once. The source material was peripheral blood. Every receptor here comes from a man aged 45-65 years in a cohort sampled during active COVID-19.

This chain joins TRBV11-1 and TRBJ2-1; TRBD2 matches 7 bases. After removal of 0 bases from V and 4 bases from J, the junction contained 3 bases not matched to a gene. CDR1 SGHAT and CDR2 FQDESV come from the germline V gene (reference sequence). This CDR3 is 15 amino acids long. The CDR3 here is CASSLAGGEYNEQFF. As DNA, the CDR3 is TGTGCCAGCAGCTTAGCGGGAGGGGAGTACAATGAGCAGTTCTTC.

This clone showed up just once. V is TRBV3-1 (or the pseudogene TRBV3-2) and J is TRBJ1-6, with 10 bases that match TRBD1. J gave up 0 bases and V 5 bases, and 13 bases lay outside the gene matches. The germline CDR1 and CDR2 sequences are LGHDT and YNNKEL (reference sequence). This CDR3 is built from 20 residues. The CDR3 reads CASSGRDRGYLSSYNSPLHF. The CDR3 DNA reads TGTGCCAGCAGCGGCCGGGACAGGGGATACCTGAGCTCCTATAATTCACCCCTCCACTTT.

CDR3 sequence: CASSVGGTDNSPLHF. In nucleotides, the CDR3 is TGTGCCAGCAGCGTAGGCGGGACAGATAATTCACCCCTCCACTTT. The chain joins TRBV9 to TRBJ1-6; 7 nucleotides agree with TRBD1. The CDR3 has 15 residues. Germline CDR1 SGDLS, CDR2 YYNGEE. The V and J ends lost 0 bases and 5 bases, in that order; junction bases with no gene match: 2.

This chain links TRBV30 with TRBJ2-1; 8 nucleotides agree with TRBD2. Germline V lookup: CDR1 GTSNPN, CDR2 SVGIG (reference sequence). The CDR3 is made up of 15 amino acids. V dropped 5 bases and J dropped 7; count of bases not matched to a gene: 13. The CDR3 loop reads CAWGAGGARGNEQFF. As DNA, the CDR3 is TGTGCCTGGGGCGCCGGGGGGGCTAGGGGGAATGAGCAGTTCTTC.

V gene TRBV5-1 combines with J gene TRBJ2-7; D perhaps matches TRBD2 (6 bases). Germline V gene lookup returns CDR1 SGHRS and CDR2 YFSETQ. This CDR3 comprises 15 residues. With 4 bases removed from V and 2 bases from J, the gap between germline ends came to 16 bases. The CDR3 sequence: CASSPLGGYPYEQYF. For the CDR3, the DNA is TGCGCCAGCAGCCCTTTAGGAGGGTATCCCTACGAGCAGTACTTC.

The chain combines TRBV19 with TRBJ1-1; TRBD1 might be the D (6 bases). The CDR3 consists of 18 residues. Germline CDR1 LNHDA, CDR2 SQIVND (reference sequence). Trimming pared 1 base from V and 3 bases from J, leaving 21 bases between. The CDR3: CASSIVVGGGRQDTEAFF. The CDR3 DNA is TGTGCCAGTAGTATAGTAGTTGGGGGGGGGCGTCAGGACACTGAAGCTTTCTTT.

This clone has just one count. The chain uses TRBV18 and TRBJ2-7; 8 bases line up with TRBD1. Trimming removed 0 bases from V and 2 bases from J; junction bases left unmatched: 6. Germline CDR1 and CDR2: KGHSH and LQKENI. The CDR3 has 16 residues. The CDR3 nucleotides read TGTGCCAGCTCACCACCTGGAACAGGGGGGACCTACGAGCAGTACTTC. Its protein is CASSPPGTGGTYEQYF.

This clone was detected a few times. The J gene is TRBJ2-4, the V gene TRBV6-5, with D tentatively TRBD2 (5 bases). CDR3 length equals 16 residues. Germline V lookup: CDR1 MNHEY, CDR2 SVGAGI. V lost 2 bases to trimming and J lost 0 bases, with 11 bases between them. The CDR3 nucleotides are TGTGCCAGCAGTTACGGGTACGGGGTAGCCAAAAACATTCAGTACTTC. Protein sequence: CASSYGYGVAKNIQYF.

The chain uses TRBV5-4 and TRBJ1-2, with 9 positions matching TRBD1. The V gene's germline CDR1 is SGHNT and CDR2 YYREEE (reference sequence). This CDR3 comprises 13 residues. Trimming at V came to 7 bases and at J to 8 bases, leaving 9 bases not matched to a gene. The CDR3 nucleotides read TGTGCCAGCCTTGGGACAGGGCTCTACGGCTACACCTTC. This codes for CASLGTGLYGYTF.

The chain has TRBV12-5 and TRBJ1-2; the D gene is possibly TRBD1 (5 bases). The CDR3 is 15 residues long. With 3 bases removed from V and 7 bases from J, the gap between germline ends came to 18 bases. Germline assignment: CDR1 LGHNT and CDR2 FRNRAP. The CDR3 is CASGFGDAGGSGYTF. CDR3 bases: TGTGCTAGTGGTTTTGGGGACGCCGGGGGGAGTGGCTACACCTTC.

The chain couples TRBV10-3 to TRBJ2-1, with 10 bases identical to TRBD2. CDR1 ENHRY and CDR2 SYGVKD come from the germline V gene. There are 14 residues in the CDR3. V shed 10 bases and J 6 bases; nucleotides not matched to a gene: 9. CDR3 nucleotides: TGTGCCACCCTCACTAGCGGGGATGTCAATGAGCAGTTCTTC. Translated: CATLTSGDVNEQFF.

This clone was seen once. The V call is TRBV7-9, the J call TRBJ2-1, with 9 bases fitting TRBD2. V trimming: 5 bases; J trimming: 8 bases; junction bases outside the gene matches: 4. The CDR3 sequence is 13 residues long. Germline V gene sequence: CDR1 SEHNR, CDR2 FQNEAQ (reference sequence). CDR3 in amino acids: CASSLSGSDEQFF. CDR3 sequence (DNA): TGTGCCAGCAGCCTTAGCGGGAGCGATGAGCAGTTCTTC.

This chain joins TRBV10-3 and TRBJ2-7; TRBD2 is a possible D gene (5 bases). The CDR3 loop spans 13 amino acids. V was trimmed by 2 bases and J by 5 bases, leaving 10 bases between them. CDR1 and CDR2 (germline): ENHRY, SYGVKD. Here the CDR3 reads CAISEGGSNEQYV. In nucleotides, the CDR3 is TGTGCCATCAGTGAGGGCGGGTCTAACGAGCAGTACGTC.

This sequence joins TRBV5-6 and TRBJ1-2; the D gene is possibly TRBD1 (5 bases). The germline gives CDR1 SGHDT, CDR2 YYEEEE. The CDR3 covers 14 residues. Trimming took 4 bases from V and 4 from J, leaving 14 bases between them. The DNA for the CDR3 is TGTGCCAGCAGCCGCACGGACATTCGCTATGGCTACACCTTC. It is translated as CASSRTDIRYGYTF.

The gene calls are TRBV6-4 and TRBJ2-3; TRBD1 agrees at 10 bases. Germline V gene data show CDR1 as MRHNA and CDR2 as SNTAGT. The CDR3 runs 15 residues. Trimming removed 0 bases from V and 5 bases from J; junction bases left unmatched: 2. For the CDR3, the DNA is TGTGCCAGCAGTGACTCGACAGGGGGCGTAGATACGCAGTATTTT. This encodes CASSDSTGGVDTQYF.

This clone was observed a single time. The chain couples TRBV30 to TRBJ2-2; tentatively, D is TRBD1 (6 bases). The V end lost 4 bases, the J end lost 5 bases, and 17 bases lay between the germline ends. CDR3 length equals 15 residues. Germline lookup yields CDR1 GTSNPN and CDR2 SVGIG (reference sequence). The CDR3, as DNA: TGTGCCTGGACCCCACGGGACATCCCGACCGGGGAGCTGTTTTTT. Residues: CAWTPRDIPTGELFF.

J is TRBJ2-3 and V is TRBV14, with 9 bases aligning to TRBD1. The CDR3 runs to 17 residues. Germline assignment: CDR1 SGHDN and CDR2 FVKESK. Trimming at V came to 1 base and at J to 4 bases, leaving 9 bases not matched to a gene. This chain's CDR3 is CASSQVTGTGWADTQYF. The CDR3 DNA reads TGTGCCAGCAGCCAAGTTACCGGGACAGGGTGGGCAGATACGCAGTATTTT.

The V call is TRBV9, the J call TRBJ2-2; D is undetermined. Between the trimmed V and J ends, which lost 1 base and 3 bases, there was a span of 22 bases. CDR1 is SGDLS and CDR2 is YYNGEE in the germline V gene. This CDR3 region has 19 residues. CDR3 nucleotides: TGTGCCAGCAGCGTATTTGTCGATGCGCGGTTAGTGGACACCGGGGAGCTGTTTTTT. Amino acids: CASSVFVDARLVDTGELFF.

This chain joins TRBV4-3 and TRBJ2-5; weak D call: TRBD2 (7 bases). CDR3 length: 15 amino acids. The V end lost 3 bases, the J end lost 0 bases, and 11 bases lay between the germline ends. Germline CDR1 reads LGHNA; CDR2 reads YSLEER. DNA for the CDR3: TGCGCCAGCAGCCAGGGGGGGGCATACCAAGAGACCCAGTACTTC. Translation: CASSQGGAYQETQYF.

About this clone itself: One end of the junction is discordant with germline, which a read error may explain. The chain joins TRBV11-2 to TRBJ1-2; D remains ambiguous. The CDR3 is 14 amino acids. In germline, CDR1 is SGHAT, CDR2 FQNNGV. Here the CDR3 reads CASSLEAANYSYTF. The CDR3 coding sequence is TGTGCCAGCAGCTTAGAGGCAGCTAACTATAGCTACACCTTC.

In its sample, this clone was seen a few times. The genes are TRBV7-2 and TRBJ1-6; D is undetermined. The V end was cut by 1 base, the J end by 7 bases, with 11 bases between. Germline assignment: CDR1 SGHTA and CDR2 FQGNSA. This CDR3 has 15 amino acids. For the CDR3, the DNA is TGTGCCAGCAGCTTAGGTGGAGTTGGGAATTCACCCCTCCACTTT. The encoded protein is CASSLGGVGNSPLHF. Full variable domain (rest looked up from reference TRBV7-2 and TRBJ1-6): GAGVSQSPSNKVTEKGKDVELRCDPISGHTALYWYRQSLGQGLEFLIYFQGNSAPDKSGLPSDRFSAERTGGSVSTLTIQRTQQEDSAVYLCASSLGGVGNSPLHFGNGTRLTVT.

J is TRBJ1-2 and V is TRBV5-4; 11 bases align to TRBD1. After removal of 4 bases from V and 3 bases from J, the junction contained 8 bases not matched to a gene. The V gene's germline CDR1 is SGHNT and CDR2 YYREEE (reference sequence). This CDR3 region has 16 residues. The CDR3, as DNA: TGTGCCAGCAGCCGCGGGACAGGGGGAAATGACTATGGCTACACCTTC. Translation: CASSRGTGGNDYGYTF.